These 21 T cell receptor beta chains came from one sample sequenced in a study of blood T cell repertoires in COVID-19. Here immunoSEQ multiplex PCR was the method, and the copy in TCRdb shows in-frame clones only, minus some. The table has about 120,000 clones, 88% seen once. The sequenced material came from peripheral blood. The receptors here all came from a woman aged 50 to 60 with acute or convalescent COVID-19.

The rearrangement links TRBV5-1 to TRBJ1-4; 8 bases line up with TRBD1. The trim removed 0 bases at V and 4 bases at J, leaving 5 bases unmatched. Germline CDR1 is SGHRS and CDR2 is YFSETQ. The CDR3 has 16 residues. CDR3 in amino acids: CASSLGTGQGNEKLFF. The CDR3 nucleotides are TGCGCCAGCAGCTTGGGAACCGGACAGGGTAATGAAAAACTGTTTTTT.

The rearrangement uses TRBV21-1 and TRBJ2-7; the table calls TRBD2, which could not be checked here. TRBV21-1 is a recognized pseudogene. This CDR3 has 14 amino acids. The CDR3 nucleotides read TGTGCCAGCAGCCCACCTCGAGGATTCTACGAGCAGTACTTC. Translating it yields CASSPPRGFYEQYF.

This clone was counted between two and nine times. V and J are TRBV5-1 and TRBJ1-6; tentatively, D is TRBD1 (6 bases). Germline CDR1 is SGHRS and CDR2 is YFSETQ. CDR3 length: 17 residues. V was pared by 4 bases and J by 6 bases, with 20 bases between. CDR3 sequence (DNA): TGCGCCAGCAGCCAGCAATCGGGGGGAGGGGGTAATTCACCCCTCCACTTT. It encodes CASSQQSGGGGNSPLHF.

This clone was seen a single time. The chain has TRBV15 and TRBJ2-2; no reliable D call. The V gene lost 7 bases and the J gene lost 0 bases, with 18 bases spanning the gap. There are 17 residues in the CDR3. Germline CDR1 LNHNV, CDR2 YYDKDF (reference sequence). The CDR3 sequence is CATTHGWAQTNTGELFF. CDR3 sequence (DNA): TGTGCCACCACCCACGGATGGGCACAGACGAACACCGGGGAGCTGTTTTTT.

The table lists this clone with a count of one. Germline and junction disagree at one end, which may indicate a read error. This chain connects TRBV10-1 to TRBJ2-5; D may be TRBD1 (5 bases). The germline V gene encodes CDR1 WNHNN and CDR2 SYGVQD (reference sequence). This CDR3 is built from 15 residues. The CDR3 loop is CANSESRGFMETQYF. In DNA form, the CDR3 reads TGCGCCAACAGTGAGTCAAGGGGTTTCATGGAGACCCAGTACTTC.

The V call is TRBV5-8, the J call TRBJ2-3, with 11 nucleotides matching TRBD1. The V gene end was trimmed by 4 bases and the J gene end by 0 bases; junction bases not matched to a gene: 7. Germline CDR1 is SGHTS and CDR2 is YDEGEE. CDR3 length: 17 amino acids. The CDR3 reads CASSTGQGAISTDTQYF. CDR3 nucleotides: TGTGCCAGCAGCACAGGACAGGGGGCGATTAGCACAGATACGCAGTATTTT. Looking up the rest from reference TRBV5-8 and TRBJ2-3 gives the full variable domain: EAGVTQSPTHLIKTRGQQATLRCSPISGHTSVYWYQQALGLGLQFLLWYDEGEERNRGNFPPRFSGRQFPNYSSELNVNALELEDSALYLCASSTGQGAISTDTQYFGPGTRLTVL.

The chain recombines TRBV5-8 with TRBJ2-3, with 9 bases lining up with TRBD2. CDR3 length equals 19 residues. Unmatched junction bases numbered 12, after V lost 0 bases and J lost 1 base. Germline CDR1 reads SGHTS; CDR2 reads YDEGEE. This CDR3 reads CASSLGLAGVLSRTDTQYF. CDR3 in DNA: TGTGCCAGCAGCTTGGGTTTAGCGGGAGTACTTTCTCGCACAGATACGCAGTATTTT.

This chain links TRBV5-1 with TRBJ2-2; 10 bases map to TRBD1. From germline, CDR1 is SGHRS and CDR2 YFSETQ. The CDR3 covers 14 residues. V was clipped by 4 bases and J by 7 bases; unmatched bases: 4. In nucleotides, the CDR3 is TGCGCCAGCAGCCCGACAGGGGGCGGCGGGGAGCTGTTTTTT. Protein sequence: CASSPTGGGGELFF.

The rearrangement links TRBV27 to TRBJ2-3, with 13 bases that match TRBD2. V dropped 5 bases and J dropped 0; count of bases not matched to a gene: 14. CDR3 length equals 20 residues. Germline V CDR1 and CDR2: MNHEY, SMNVEV (reference sequence). CDR3 protein: CASSQRLAGGGVPSTDTQYF. The CDR3 nucleotides are TGTGCCAGCAGTCAAAGACTAGCGGGAGGAGGAGTCCCTAGCACAGATACGCAGTATTTT.

The V and J genes are TRBV21-1 and TRBJ1-1; the table assigns TRBD1, which was not confirmed against the DNA. TRBV21-1 is assigned pseudogene status. CDR3 length: 14 amino acids. The CDR3 spells CASSKDPGYTEAFF. CDR3 DNA sequence: TGTGCCAGCAGCAAAGATCCAGGGTACACTGAAGCTTTCTTT.

The chain employs TRBV19 and TRBJ1-4; 7 bases are shared with TRBD1. This CDR3 spans 15 amino acids. Germline V gives CDR1 LNHDA, CDR2 SQIVND (reference sequence). The trim removed 3 bases at V and 7 bases at J, leaving 8 bases unmatched. The CDR3 sequence is CASSISGGTAEKLFF. CDR3 coding DNA: TGTGCCAGTAGTATTTCCGGAGGGACAGCTGAAAAACTGTTTTTT.

The rearrangement uses TRBV28 and TRBJ2-3; D not resolved. Trimming left V 2 bases short and J 1 base short, with 7 bases between. Germline CDR1 is MDHEN and CDR2 is SYDVKM. CDR3 length: 14 amino acids. The CDR3 spells CASSLPQGTDTQYF. In nucleotides, the CDR3 is TGTGCCAGCAGTTTACCGCAGGGCACAGATACGCAGTATTTT. Drawing the rest from reference TRBV28 and TRBJ2-3, the complete variable domain is DVKVTQSSRYLVKRTGEKVFLECVQDMDHENMFWYRQDPGLGLRLIYFSYDVKMKEKGDIPEGYSVSREKKERFSLILESASTNQTSMYLCASSLPQGTDTQYFGPGTRLTVL.

The sample holds a few counts of this clone. This sequence joins TRBV6-5 and TRBJ2-2; 11 bases are a match to TRBD2. The CDR3 totals 14 residues. Trimming at V came to 8 bases and at J to 7 bases, leaving 6 bases not matched to a gene. Germline CDR1 and CDR2: MNHEY and SVGAGI. In DNA form, the CDR3 reads TGTGCCAGCGTTACTAGCGGGAGTCTCGGGGAGCTGTTTTTT. Its protein is CASVTSGSLGELFF.

This chain uses TRBV29-1 with TRBJ2-2; D not certain. CDR3 length: 14 residues. In germline, CDR1 is SQVTM, CDR2 ANQGSEA. Trimming took off 5 bases at V and 0 bases at J, with 10 bases between the two ends. This chain's CDR3 is CSVRKTTNTGELFF. The CDR3 region has the DNA TGCAGCGTTCGGAAGACAACGAACACCGGGGAGCTGTTTTTT.

The J gene is TRBJ2-6, the V gene TRBV18; D is uncertain. Germline loops: CDR1 KGHSH, CDR2 LQKENI. V was clipped by 3 bases and J by 0 bases, with 9 bases between them. The CDR3 contains 16 residues. The CDR3 DNA reads TGTGCCAGCTCACCGTCAGACACCTCTGGGGCCAACGTCCTGACTTTC. This gives the protein CASSPSDTSGANVLTF.

This clone showed up just a few times. The chain has TRBV13 and TRBJ2-7; D unresolved. Per the germline V gene, CDR1 is PRHDT and CDR2 is FYEKMQ (reference sequence). V lost 6 bases and J lost 6, with 18 bases in between. CDR3 length: 14 amino acids. This CDR3 reads CASRQLLRMGEQYF. Here the CDR3 DNA reads TGTGCCAGCAGACAACTTCTGAGGATGGGCGAGCAGTACTTC.

CDR3 sequence reads: CASSQSSTNNSPLHF. Written as DNA, the CDR3 is TGTGCCAGCAGCCAGAGTAGCACAAATAATTCACCCCTCCACTTT. The J gene is TRBJ1-6, the V gene TRBV3-1 (or the pseudogene TRBV3-2), with D hard to call. The CDR3 length is 15 residues. Trimming shortened V by 3 bases and J by 5 bases, and 11 bases separated the two germline ends. The germline V gene has CDR1 LGHDT and CDR2 YNNKEL (reference sequence).

V and J are TRBV27 and TRBJ2-3; 8 positions agree with TRBD1. Trimming removed 2 bases from V and 5 bases from J; junction bases left unmatched: 6. The germline V gene encodes CDR1 MNHEY and CDR2 SMNVEV (reference sequence). This CDR3 is built from 15 residues. The CDR3 bases are TGTGCCAGCAGTTTACGGGGACAGGACAGAGATACGCAGTATTTT. It codes for CASSLRGQDRDTQYF.

The rearrangement joins TRBV2 to TRBJ1-1; D uncertain. The germline V gene encodes CDR1 SNHLY and CDR2 FYNNEI. Trimming stripped 6 bases from V and 3 bases from J, with 11 bases between. CDR3 length: 13 residues. Here the CDR3 reads CASRPTEHTEAFF. CDR3 DNA sequence: TGTGCCAGCAGGCCCACAGAGCACACTGAAGCTTTCTTT.

This clone was recorded once. The V gene is TRBV20-1, the J gene TRBJ2-1, with 8 bases that match TRBD2. Trimming cost V 3 bases and J 3 bases; bases outside gene matches: 7. Germline V lookup: CDR1 DFQATT, CDR2 SNEGSKA (reference sequence). The CDR3 extends over 15 amino acids. CDR3 region: CSASRSGSSYNEQFF. The CDR3 DNA reads TGCAGTGCTAGTAGGAGCGGGAGTAGCTACAATGAGCAGTTCTTC.

The J gene is TRBJ1-6, the V gene TRBV30, with 9 bases fitting TRBD1. V shed 4 bases and J 8 bases; nucleotides not matched to a gene: 9. This CDR3 region has 15 residues. Germline CDR1 GTSNPN, CDR2 SVGIG (reference sequence). The CDR3 nucleotides read TGTGCCTGGAAAGTGGGAGACAGGGGGTATTCACCCCTCCACTTT. The encoded protein is CAWKVGDRGYSPLHF.